What follows describes a single T cell receptor beta chain. This CDR3 contains 19 residues. The germline V gene encodes CDR1 KGHSH and CDR2 LQKENI. The V and J ends lost 2 bases and 4 bases, in that order; junction bases with no gene match: 12. These data originate in a study of blood T cell repertoires in COVID-19. Study-level background: Both acute and convalescent COVID-19 samples were obtained from the United States, Italy and Spain.

In the authors' methods: The authors estimated nucleated cell counts from reference gene primer amplification. The method was immunoSEQ multiplex PCR; TCRdb's version includes in-frame clones alone and lacks a portion of them. Clonal size and the V and J genes are those of that table, whereas D and trimming came from the DNA. Of 100,000 to 150,000 clones listed, roughly four fifths were seen once; the top ten hold around 6.2%. V is TRBV18 and J is TRBJ2-2; 11 bases map to TRBD2. The material sequenced was peripheral blood. The receptor comes from a man at least 80 years old with COVID-19, enrolled during active disease. CDR3 in amino acids: CASSPGVAGGPGRTGELFF. In nucleotides, the CDR3 is TGTGCCAGCTCACCAGGAGTAGCGGGAGGGCCGGGCCGCACCGGGGAGCTGTTTTTT.